What follows are 27 T cell receptor beta chains derived from one specimen sequenced in a study of a mutant IDH1 vaccine in newly diagnosed glioma. This table comes from immunoSEQ multiplex PCR, and its TCRdb copy is limited to in-frame clones, with some not included. Of some 26,000 clones in the sample, roughly 80% were seen once. Described time point: week 23, last vaccination. It was 300 ug of mutant IDH1 20-mer peptide that made up each vaccine dose, given with topical imiquimod. What these receptors recognize is not known. Material: PBMCs, obtained from a glioma patient whose treatment included an IDH1 peptide vaccine. These receptors were obtained from a woman in her 30s with glioma.

The chain recombines TRBV19 with TRBJ2-1, with a possible D match to TRBD1 (7 bases). This CDR3 has 15 amino acids. Germline CDR1 and CDR2: LNHDA and SQIVND (reference sequence). V lost 3 bases to trimming and J lost 6 bases, with 15 bases between them. CDR3 region: CASSIGGGWGNEQFF. The CDR3 nucleotides are TGTGCCAGTAGTATTGGAGGGGGCTGGGGCAATGAGCAGTTCTTC.

This clone was recorded once. The chain has TRBV19 and TRBJ1-1; no firm D call. The CDR3 is 13 amino acids. V lost 2 bases, J lost 4 bases, and 8 bases lay in between. CDR1 LNHDA and CDR2 SQIVND come from the germline V gene (reference sequence). CDR3 nucleotides: TGTGCCAGTAGTATACGCCGCGGCACTGAAGCTTTCTTT. This translates into CASSIRRGTEAFF.

V usage is TRBV7-2 and J usage is TRBJ2-6, with D perhaps TRBD1 (6 bases). Germline V CDR1 and CDR2: SGHTA, FQGNSA. This CDR3 contains 16 residues. Trimming left V 8 bases short and J 0 bases short, with 14 bases between. The CDR3 loop is CASSGTTGSGANVLTF. Here the CDR3 DNA reads TGTGCCAGCTCCGGGACAACCGGCTCTGGGGCCAACGTCCTGACTTTC.

This clone was picked up a small number of times. The rearrangement links TRBV7-9 to TRBJ1-6; 7 bases map to TRBD1. Germline CDR1 and CDR2: SEHNR and FQNEAQ (reference sequence). This CDR3 comprises 14 residues. The V segment lost 5 bases and the J segment 9 bases; nucleotides outside the gene matches: 7. The CDR3 nucleotides are TGTGCCAGCAGCCAAGACAGGGACGTTTCACCCCTCCACTTT. This codes for CASSQDRDVSPLHF.

This clone was picked up a small number of times. This chain joins TRBV4-3 and TRBJ2-1, with 11 bases that match TRBD1. This CDR3 comprises 15 residues. Losses at the gene ends were 5 bases for V and 7 bases for J; bases not matched to a gene: 7. Germline CDR1 and CDR2: LGHNA and YSLEER. DNA for the CDR3: TGCGCCAGCAGCGCGCCGGGACAGGGGGTTAATGAGCAGTTCTTC. Amino acid sequence: CASSAPGQGVNEQFF.

Ten or more counts support this clone. This sequence joins TRBV7-6 and TRBJ2-7; D may be TRBD2 (5 bases). The CDR3 consists of 14 residues. Trimming pared 1 base from V and 4 bases from J, leaving 11 bases between. CDR1 is SGHVS and CDR2 is FNYEAQ in the germline V gene. The CDR3 DNA is TGTGCCAGCAGCTTAGATGACGGGGAGTACGAGCAGTACTTC. Its protein is CASSLDDGEYEQYF.

CDR3 coding DNA: TGCGCCAGCAGCCAAACAACACAGGGGTTCTTCACAGATACGCAGTATTTT. This gives the protein CASSQTTQGFFTDTQYF. The chain recombines TRBV4-3 with TRBJ2-3, with 7 positions matching TRBD1. The CDR3 consists of 17 residues. V was clipped by 2 bases and J by 2 bases; unmatched bases: 10. From germline, CDR1 is LGHNA and CDR2 YSLEER.

This chain links TRBV5-1 with TRBJ1-1, with 9 bases lining up with TRBD1. Trimming removed 5 bases from V and 4 bases from J; junction bases left unmatched: 9. This CDR3 comprises 15 residues. Germline V CDR1 and CDR2: SGHRS, YFSETQ. CDR3 in DNA: TGCGCCAGCAGTTCGGACAGGGGAGGGAGCACTGAAGCTTTCTTT. Amino acids: CASSSDRGGSTEAFF.

This rearrangement joins TRBV27 to TRBJ1-6, with D perhaps matching TRBD1 (6 bases). V was shortened by 6 bases and J by 0 bases, with 18 bases between the two germline ends. This CDR3 has 18 residues. Germline values: CDR1 MNHEY, CDR2 SMNVEV (reference sequence). Here the CDR3 reads CASSLGQGQSSYNSPLHF. The CDR3 nucleotides are TGTGCCAGCAGCTTGGGCCAGGGACAAAGCTCCTATAATTCACCCCTCCACTTT.

The CDR3 sequence: CASSGRTNSPLHF. CDR3 DNA: TGTGCCAGCAGTGGAAGGACCAATTCACCCCTCCACTTT. This chain uses TRBV25-1 with TRBJ1-6; D unresolved. The CDR3 has 13 residues. The germline V gene has CDR1 MGHDK and CDR2 SYGVNS. The V gene lost 4 bases and the J gene lost 7 bases, with 8 bases spanning the gap.

V is TRBV27 and J is TRBJ1-4; TRBD1 aligns across 8 bases. The CDR3 contains 14 residues. CDR1 is MNHEY and CDR2 is SMNVEV in the germline V gene (reference sequence). V gave up 5 bases and J gave up 6 bases; unmatched junction bases: 5. The CDR3 DNA reads TGTGCCAGCAGTCCCAGGACAGGGTATGAAAAACTGTTTTTT. It yields the protein CASSPRTGYEKLFF.

Concerning this clone: The same CDR3 is also encoded by other DNA sequences in this sample. This chain links TRBV19 with TRBJ1-1; tentatively, D is TRBD1 (6 bases). V lost 3 bases to trimming and J lost 7 bases, with 12 bases between them. Germline-derived CDR1 and CDR2 are LNHDA and SQIVND (reference sequence). The CDR3 extends over 13 amino acids. The CDR3 spells CASSIRDTGEAFF. Here the CDR3 DNA reads TGTGCCAGTAGTATCCGGGACACAGGTGAAGCTTTCTTT.

The chain carries TRBV18 and TRBJ2-1, with D maybe TRBD2 (6 bases). CDR1 KGHSH and CDR2 LQKENI come from the germline V gene. Trimming removed 3 bases from V and 8 bases from J, with 8 bases in between. The CDR3 runs 12 residues. The CDR3 bases are TGTGCCAGCTCACCCCGGGGGTATGAGCAGTTCTTC. Amino acids: CASSPRGYEQFF.

The table lists this clone with a count of one. This may be a read error: a much more frequent sequence differs by one nucleotide. This chain uses TRBV7-9 with TRBJ1-2; D call uncertain. This CDR3 contains 13 residues. The germline V gene has CDR1 SEHNR and CDR2 FQNEAQ (reference sequence). The ends were cut back, 1 base at V and 4 bases at J, with 7 bases in the middle. The CDR3 here is CASSLEQSYGYTF. Written as DNA, the CDR3 is TGTGCCAGCAGCTTAGAACAGAGCTATGGCTACACCTTC.

The genes are TRBV14 and TRBJ2-7; D assignment may be TRBD1 or TRBD2 (5 bases each). Trimming shortened V by 5 bases and J by 2 bases, and 7 bases separated the two germline ends. CDR1 is SGHDN, CDR2 FVKESK, per germline. The CDR3 has 12 residues. The CDR3: CASSEGPYEQYF. The CDR3 DNA sequence: TGTGCCAGCAGCGAGGGACCCTACGAGCAGTACTTC.

V is TRBV6-6 and J is TRBJ2-3, with TRBD1 identical over 8 bases. With 8 bases clipped from V and 2 bases from J, the junction kept 6 bases outside the gene matches. Germline CDR1 reads MNHNY; CDR2 reads SVGAGI (reference sequence). CDR3 length equals 14 residues. The CDR3 loop is CASGRDRYTDTQYF. CDR3 in DNA: TGTGCCAGCGGCCGGGACAGGTACACAGATACGCAGTATTTT.

The chain recombines TRBV9 with TRBJ1-5, with 9 positions matching TRBD1. V shed 5 bases and J 4 bases; nucleotides not matched to a gene: 7. Germline values: CDR1 SGDLS, CDR2 YYNGEE. The CDR3 has 15 amino acids. CDR3 loop: CASSGSGQGNQPQHF. The DNA for the CDR3 is TGTGCCAGCAGTGGCTCGGGACAGGGAAATCAGCCCCAGCATTTT.

The CDR3 nucleotides read TGTGCCAGTAGTATAGGGTTACAGCCCCAGCATTTT. Its protein is CASSIGLQPQHF. The rearrangement links TRBV19 to TRBJ1-5, with D hard to call. The germline gives CDR1 LNHDA, CDR2 SQIVND (reference sequence). Trimming stripped 1 base from V and 7 bases from J, with 5 bases between. The CDR3 loop spans 12 amino acids.

This sequence joins TRBV4-1 and TRBJ1-1; the match to TRBD1 covers 7 bases. This CDR3 contains 13 residues. Germline V lookup: CDR1 MGHRA, CDR2 YSYEKL. V shed 3 bases, J shed 4 bases, and the junction held 2 bases outside the gene matches. The CDR3 protein is CASSQTGPTEAFF. The CDR3 DNA sequence: TGCGCCAGCAGCCAGACAGGGCCCACTGAAGCTTTCTTT.

The chain links TRBV5-1 to TRBJ1-2; the D is unclear. The CDR3 is made up of 13 amino acids. V lost 4 bases and J 8 bases, leaving 15 bases between the germline ends. Looked up from germline, CDR1 is SGHRS and CDR2 is YFSETQ. Written as DNA, the CDR3 is TGCGCCAGCAGCCGGCGGGATGGGGAGGGCTACACCTTC. Amino acid sequence: CASSRRDGEGYTF.

This clone was seen a handful of times. The V and J genes are TRBV5-4 and TRBJ2-2, with TRBD1 matching over 9 bases. The germline V gene has CDR1 SGHNT and CDR2 YYREEE (reference sequence). The CDR3 has 18 residues. The trim removed 4 bases at V and 7 bases at J, leaving 17 bases unmatched. The CDR3 nucleotides are TGTGCCAGCAGCCTCCGACAGGGGGTTAATGTTTTGGTCGGGGAGCTGTTTTTT. Its protein product is CASSLRQGVNVLVGELFF.

This chain links TRBV5-1 with TRBJ1-2, with 10 bases that match TRBD1. V lost 4 bases, J lost 4 bases, and 7 bases stayed unmatched. This CDR3 contains 15 residues. CDR1 and CDR2 (germline): SGHRS, YFSETQ. The CDR3 reads CASSLAGQGGYGYTF. The CDR3 coding sequence is TGCGCCAGCAGCCTTGCCGGACAGGGGGGCTATGGCTACACCTTC.

The rearrangement uses TRBV6-6 and TRBJ2-7; D gene ambiguous. Germline V gives CDR1 MNHNY, CDR2 SVGAGI (reference sequence). The V gene lost 5 bases and the J gene lost 3 bases, with 5 bases spanning the gap. The CDR3 contains 11 residues. CDR3 DNA: TGTGCCAGCAGTACCAACTACGAGCAGTACTTC. Translating gives CASSTNYEQYF.

This clone was observed a few times. Different DNA sequences within this sample yield the same CDR3. This rearrangement joins TRBV4-1 to TRBJ2-1; no definite D call. Germline V gene sequence: CDR1 MGHRA, CDR2 YSYEKL. The germline V and J ends were trimmed by 4 bases and 5 bases, with 6 bases remaining between them. The CDR3 has 12 amino acids. The CDR3, as DNA: TGCGCCAGCAGCCCCACGAACAATGAGCAGTTCTTC. Translation gives CASSPTNNEQFF.

The chain couples TRBV7-9 to TRBJ2-1; the D is unclear. V dropped 5 bases and J dropped 10 bases, with 12 bases sitting between them. CDR1 is SEHNR and CDR2 is FQNEAQ in the germline V gene (reference sequence). The CDR3 has 12 amino acids. The CDR3 sequence is CASSNYPGEQFF. DNA of the CDR3: TGTGCCAGCAGCAACTACCCCGGGGAGCAGTTCTTC.

This CDR3 is CASSYSYRGSYNEQFF. The CDR3 coding sequence is TGTGCCAGCAGTTACTCTTACAGGGGTTCCTACAATGAGCAGTTCTTC. The V gene is TRBV6-5, the J gene TRBJ2-1, with TRBD1 matching over 7 bases. After removal of 0 bases from V and 1 base from J, the junction contained 3 bases not matched to a gene. Germline V CDR1 and CDR2: MNHEY, SVGAGI. The CDR3 is made up of 16 amino acids.

The chain combines TRBV7-9 with TRBJ2-2; possible D gene TRBD2, 6 bases. The germline V gene encodes CDR1 SEHNR and CDR2 FQNEAQ (reference sequence). This CDR3 has 16 amino acids. V lost 5 bases and J lost 0, with 13 bases in between. In nucleotides, the CDR3 is TGTGCCAGCAGCCCGACGGGGGTAACGAACACCGGGGAGCTGTTTTTT. It is translated as CASSPTGVTNTGELFF.